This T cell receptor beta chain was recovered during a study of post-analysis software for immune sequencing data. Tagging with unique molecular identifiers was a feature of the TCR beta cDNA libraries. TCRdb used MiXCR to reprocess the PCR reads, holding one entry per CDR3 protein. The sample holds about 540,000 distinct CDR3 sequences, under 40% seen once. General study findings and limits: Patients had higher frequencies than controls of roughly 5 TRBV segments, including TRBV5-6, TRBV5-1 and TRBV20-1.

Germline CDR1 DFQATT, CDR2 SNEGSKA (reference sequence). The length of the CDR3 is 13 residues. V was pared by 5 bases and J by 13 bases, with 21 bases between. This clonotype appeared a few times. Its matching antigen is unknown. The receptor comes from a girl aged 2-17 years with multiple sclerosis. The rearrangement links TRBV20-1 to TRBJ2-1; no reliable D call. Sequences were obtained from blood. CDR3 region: CSASPDAKETQFF. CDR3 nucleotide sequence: TGCAGTGCTTCGCCGGACGCTAAAGAGACCCAGTTCTTC.